This T cell receptor beta chain was profiled in a study of long-term antiretroviral therapy in people with HIV. Runs used v3.0 of the immunoSEQ assay and were done at survey level. Profiling relied on immunoSEQ multiplex PCR, and the TCRdb table lists in-frame clones only, not all of them. The sample yields tens of thousands of clones, roughly 93% seen once. The CDR3 is made up of 14 amino acids. Looked up from germline, CDR1 is SQVTM and CDR2 is ANQGSEA. V dropped 0 bases and J dropped 6 bases, with 12 bases sitting between them. Sample: unsorted PBMCs, taken just over 7.2 years after starting antiretroviral therapy. The receptor was isolated from a man between 45 and 60 years old with HIV. This chain joins TRBV29-1 and TRBJ2-1; possibly TRBD2 for D (5 bases). The CDR3 protein is CSVEDRGVFNEQFF. The CDR3 DNA sequence: TGCAGCGTTGAAGATCGGGGAGTCTTCAATGAGCAGTTCTTC.